This T cell receptor (beta chain) stems from a study of control samples from healthy donors and cancer patients. The repertoire was sequenced with immunoSEQ multiplex PCR; TCRdb's copy has only in-frame clones and lacks some. The table records roughly 100,000 clones, around 82% of them present only once. Only one count was recorded for this clone. The identical CDR3 is also encoded by other nucleotide sequences in the sample. The CDR3 has 14 amino acids. V gave up 9 bases and J gave up 1 base, with 10 bases separating them. The germline CDR1 and CDR2 sequences are LNHDA and SQIVND (reference sequence).

The receptor's source is a woman aged 45-65 years in good health. This chain connects TRBV19 to TRBJ1-6; no clear D gene. The sample consisted of blood. CDR3 coding DNA: TGTGCCAGCTCGGGGTCATCCTATAATTCACCCCTCCACTTT. Amino acids: CASSGSSYNSPLHF.